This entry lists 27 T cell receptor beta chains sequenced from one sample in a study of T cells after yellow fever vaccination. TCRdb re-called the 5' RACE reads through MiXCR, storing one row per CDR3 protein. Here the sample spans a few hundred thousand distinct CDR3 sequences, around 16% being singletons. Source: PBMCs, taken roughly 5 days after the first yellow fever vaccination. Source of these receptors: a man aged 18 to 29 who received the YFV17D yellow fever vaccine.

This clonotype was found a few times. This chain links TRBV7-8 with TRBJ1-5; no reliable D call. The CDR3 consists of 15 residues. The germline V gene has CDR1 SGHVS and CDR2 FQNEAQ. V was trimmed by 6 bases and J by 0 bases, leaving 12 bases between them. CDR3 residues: CASRAADYSNQPQHF. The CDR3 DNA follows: TGTGCCAGCAGGGCCGCTGACTATAGCAATCAGCCCCAGCATTTT.

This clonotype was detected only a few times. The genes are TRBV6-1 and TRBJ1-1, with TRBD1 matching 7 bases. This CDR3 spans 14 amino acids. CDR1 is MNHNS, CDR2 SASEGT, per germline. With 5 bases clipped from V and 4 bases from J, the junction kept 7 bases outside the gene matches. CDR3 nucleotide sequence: TGTGCCAGCAGTAATACAGGGGTGTCCACTGAAGCTTTCTTT. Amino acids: CASSNTGVSTEAFF.

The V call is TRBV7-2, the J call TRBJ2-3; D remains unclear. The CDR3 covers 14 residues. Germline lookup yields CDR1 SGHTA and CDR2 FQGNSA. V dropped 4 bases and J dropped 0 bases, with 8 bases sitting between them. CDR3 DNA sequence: TGTGCCAGCAGCTCGGATCGCAGCACAGATACGCAGTATTTT. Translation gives CASSSDRSTDTQYF. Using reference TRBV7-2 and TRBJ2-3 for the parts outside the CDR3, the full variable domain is GAGVSQSPSNKVTEKGKDVELRCDPISGHTALYWYRQSLGQGLEFLIYFQGNSAPDKSGLPSDRFSAERTGGSVSTLTIQRTQQEDSAVYLCASSSDRSTDTQYFGPGTRLTVL.

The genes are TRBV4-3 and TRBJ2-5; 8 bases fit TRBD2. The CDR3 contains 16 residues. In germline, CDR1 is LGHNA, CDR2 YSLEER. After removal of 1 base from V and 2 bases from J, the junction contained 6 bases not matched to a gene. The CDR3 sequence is CASSQGPSGGQETQYF. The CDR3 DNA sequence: TGCGCCAGCAGCCAAGGGCCAAGCGGGGGTCAAGAGACCCAGTACTTC.

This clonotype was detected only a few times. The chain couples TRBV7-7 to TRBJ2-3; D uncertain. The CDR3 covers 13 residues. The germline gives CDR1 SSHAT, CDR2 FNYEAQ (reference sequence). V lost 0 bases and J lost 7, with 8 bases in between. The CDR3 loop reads CASSLAGENTQYF. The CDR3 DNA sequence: TGTGCCAGCAGCTTAGCTGGGGAAAATACGCAGTATTTT.

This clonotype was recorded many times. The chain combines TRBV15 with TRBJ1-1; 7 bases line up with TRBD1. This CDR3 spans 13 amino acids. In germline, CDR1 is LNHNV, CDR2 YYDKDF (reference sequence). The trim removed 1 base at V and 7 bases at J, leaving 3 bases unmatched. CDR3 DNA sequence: TGTGCCACCAGCAGAGGGAACAGGGGTGAAGCTTTCTTT. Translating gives CATSRGNRGEAFF.

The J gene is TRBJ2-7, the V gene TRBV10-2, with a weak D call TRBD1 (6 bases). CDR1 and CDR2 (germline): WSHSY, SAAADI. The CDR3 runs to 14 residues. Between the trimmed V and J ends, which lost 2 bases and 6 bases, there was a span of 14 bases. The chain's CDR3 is CASSEGLTGIEQYF. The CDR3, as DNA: TGCGCCAGCAGTGAGGGCCTAACAGGGATCGAGCAGTACTTC.

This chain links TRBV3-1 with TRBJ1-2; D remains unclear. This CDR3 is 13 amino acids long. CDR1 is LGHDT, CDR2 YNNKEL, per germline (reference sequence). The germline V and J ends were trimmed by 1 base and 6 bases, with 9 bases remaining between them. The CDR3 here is CASSQGLGDGYTF. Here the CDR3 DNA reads TGTGCCAGCAGCCAAGGGCTCGGGGATGGCTACACCTTC.

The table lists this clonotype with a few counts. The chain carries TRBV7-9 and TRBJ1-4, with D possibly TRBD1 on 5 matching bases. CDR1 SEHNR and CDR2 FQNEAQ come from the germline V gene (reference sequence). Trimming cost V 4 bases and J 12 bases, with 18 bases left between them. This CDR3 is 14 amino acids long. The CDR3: CASSSQGFLGELFF. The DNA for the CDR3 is TGTGCCAGCAGCTCCCAGGGATTTCTAGGGGAACTGTTTTTT.

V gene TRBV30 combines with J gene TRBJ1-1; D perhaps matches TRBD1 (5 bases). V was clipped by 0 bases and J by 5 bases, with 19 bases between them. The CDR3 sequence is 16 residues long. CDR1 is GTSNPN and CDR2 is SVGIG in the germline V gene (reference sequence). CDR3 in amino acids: CAWSVSRDGRGTEAFF. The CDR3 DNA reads TGTGCCTGGAGTGTAAGCAGGGACGGACGAGGGACTGAAGCTTTCTTT.

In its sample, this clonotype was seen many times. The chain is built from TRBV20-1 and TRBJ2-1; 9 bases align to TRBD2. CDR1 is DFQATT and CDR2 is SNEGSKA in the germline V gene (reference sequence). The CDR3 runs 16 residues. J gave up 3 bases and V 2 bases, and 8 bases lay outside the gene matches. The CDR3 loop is CSARSSSGTFYNEQFF. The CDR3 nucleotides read TGCAGTGCTAGAAGTTCTAGCGGGACCTTCTACAATGAGCAGTTCTTC.

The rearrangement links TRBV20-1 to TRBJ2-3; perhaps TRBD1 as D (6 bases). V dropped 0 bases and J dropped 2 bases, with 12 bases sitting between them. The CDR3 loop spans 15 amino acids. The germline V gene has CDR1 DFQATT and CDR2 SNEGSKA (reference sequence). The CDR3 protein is CSARDVGAFTDTQYF. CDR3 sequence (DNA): TGCAGTGCTAGAGACGTGGGGGCTTTCACAGATACGCAGTATTTT.

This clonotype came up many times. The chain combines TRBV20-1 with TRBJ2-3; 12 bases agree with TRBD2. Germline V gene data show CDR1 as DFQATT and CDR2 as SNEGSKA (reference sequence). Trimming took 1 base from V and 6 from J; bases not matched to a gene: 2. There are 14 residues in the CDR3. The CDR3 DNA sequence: TGCAGTGCTAGAGCTAGCGGGGGGGCGGATACGCAGTATTTT. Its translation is CSARASGGADTQYF.

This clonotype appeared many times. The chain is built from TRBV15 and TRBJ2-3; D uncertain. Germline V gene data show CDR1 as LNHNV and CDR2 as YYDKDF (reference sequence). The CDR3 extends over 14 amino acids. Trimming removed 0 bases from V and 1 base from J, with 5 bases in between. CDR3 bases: TGTGCCACCAGCAGAGATCCGGGCACAGATACGCAGTATTTT. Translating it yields CATSRDPGTDTQYF.

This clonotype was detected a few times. The CDR3 protein is CASSLGNSVATEAFF. CDR3 nucleotide sequence: TGTGCCAGCAGCTTAGGGAACAGCGTCGCCACTGAAGCTTTCTTT. J is TRBJ1-1 and V is TRBV11-1, with D uncertain. Trimming cost V 1 base and J 4 bases, with 13 bases left between them. The CDR3 covers 15 residues. Germline V gives CDR1 SGHAT, CDR2 FQDESV (reference sequence). Together with reference TRBV11-1 and TRBJ1-1, the CDR3 gives the full variable domain: EAEVAQSPRYKITEKSQAVAFWCDPISGHATLYWYRQILGQGPELLVQFQDESVVDDSQLPKDRFSAERLKGVDSTLKIQPAELGDSAMYLCASSLGNSVATEAFFGQGTRLTVV.

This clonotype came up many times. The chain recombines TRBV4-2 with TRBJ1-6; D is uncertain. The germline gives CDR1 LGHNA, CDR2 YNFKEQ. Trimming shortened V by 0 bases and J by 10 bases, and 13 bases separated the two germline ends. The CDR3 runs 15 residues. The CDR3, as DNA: TGTGCCAGCAGCCAAGAACACGGTCGGGGATCACCCCTCCACTTT. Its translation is CASSQEHGRGSPLHF.

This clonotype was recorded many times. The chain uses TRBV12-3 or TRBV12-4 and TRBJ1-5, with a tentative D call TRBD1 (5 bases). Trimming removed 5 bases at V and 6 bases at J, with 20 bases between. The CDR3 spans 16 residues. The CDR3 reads CASSPAGRGEGQPQHF. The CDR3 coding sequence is TGTGCCAGCAGTCCCGCCGGGCGGGGGGAGGGTCAGCCCCAGCATTTT.

This CDR3 is CSAPGGAQGNEKLFF. CDR3 sequence (DNA): TGCAGTGCTCCTGGAGGGGCGCAGGGTAATGAAAAACTGTTTTTT. This sequence joins TRBV20-1 and TRBJ1-4, with a weak D call TRBD1 (5 bases). V lost 5 bases and J lost 4, with 17 bases in between. Germline CDR1 reads DFQATT; CDR2 reads SNEGSKA (reference sequence). The CDR3 sequence is 15 residues long.

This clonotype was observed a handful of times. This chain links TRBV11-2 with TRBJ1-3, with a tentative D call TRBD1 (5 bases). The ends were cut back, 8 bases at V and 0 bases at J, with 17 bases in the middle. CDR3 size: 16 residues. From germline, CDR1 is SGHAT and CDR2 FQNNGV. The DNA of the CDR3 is TGTGCCAGCTCTGCCTTCAGGGATGACTCTGGAAACACCATATATTTT. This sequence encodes CASSAFRDDSGNTIYF.

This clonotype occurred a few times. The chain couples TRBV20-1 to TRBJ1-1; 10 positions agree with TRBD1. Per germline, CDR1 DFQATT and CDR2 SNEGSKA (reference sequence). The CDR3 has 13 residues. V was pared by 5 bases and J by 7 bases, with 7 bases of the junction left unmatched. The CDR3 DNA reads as TGCAGTGCTCCCCGGACAGGGGGGATTGAAGCTTTCTTT. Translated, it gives CSAPRTGGIEAFF.

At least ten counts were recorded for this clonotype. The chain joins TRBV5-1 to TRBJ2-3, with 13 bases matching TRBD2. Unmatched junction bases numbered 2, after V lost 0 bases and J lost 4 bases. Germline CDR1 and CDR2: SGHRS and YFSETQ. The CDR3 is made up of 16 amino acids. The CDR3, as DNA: TGCGCCAGCAGCTTGGCCACTAGCGGGGGGGCAGATACGCAGTATTTT. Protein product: CASSLATSGGADTQYF.

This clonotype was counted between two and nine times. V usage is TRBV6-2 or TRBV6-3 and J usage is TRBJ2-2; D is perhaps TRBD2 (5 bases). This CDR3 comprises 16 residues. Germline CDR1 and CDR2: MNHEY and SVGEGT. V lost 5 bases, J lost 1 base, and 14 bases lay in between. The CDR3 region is CASSLLENQNTGELFF. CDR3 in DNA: TGTGCCAGCAGTCTACTAGAGAATCAGAACACCGGGGAGCTGTTTTTT.

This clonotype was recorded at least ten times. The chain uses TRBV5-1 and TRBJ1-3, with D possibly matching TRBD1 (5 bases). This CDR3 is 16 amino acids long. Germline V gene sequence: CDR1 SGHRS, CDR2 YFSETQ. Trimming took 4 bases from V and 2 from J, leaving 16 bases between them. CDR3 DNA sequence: TGCGCCAGCAGCGTGGACCCCGGGACCCCTGGAAACACCATATATTTT. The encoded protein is CASSVDPGTPGNTIYF.

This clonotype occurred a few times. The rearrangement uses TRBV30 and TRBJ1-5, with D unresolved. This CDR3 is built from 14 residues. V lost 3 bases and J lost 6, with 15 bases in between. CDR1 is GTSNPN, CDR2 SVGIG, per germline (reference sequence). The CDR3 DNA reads TGTGCCTGGAGCCCTTTGAATCCCGGTCAGCCCCAGCATTTT. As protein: CAWSPLNPGQPQHF.

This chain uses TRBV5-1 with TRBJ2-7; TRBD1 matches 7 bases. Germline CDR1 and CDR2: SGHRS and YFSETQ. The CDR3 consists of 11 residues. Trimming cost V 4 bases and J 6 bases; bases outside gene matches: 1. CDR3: CASSRDSEQYF. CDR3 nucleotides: TGCGCCAGCAGCAGGGACAGCGAGCAGTACTTC.

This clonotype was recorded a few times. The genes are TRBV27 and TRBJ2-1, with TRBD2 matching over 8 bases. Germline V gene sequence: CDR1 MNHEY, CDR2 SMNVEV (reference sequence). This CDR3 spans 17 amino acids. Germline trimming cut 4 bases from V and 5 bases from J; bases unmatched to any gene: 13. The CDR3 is CASSSRVAGTPDNEQFF. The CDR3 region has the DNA TGTGCCAGCAGTTCCCGGGTAGCGGGGACCCCTGACAATGAGCAGTTCTTC.

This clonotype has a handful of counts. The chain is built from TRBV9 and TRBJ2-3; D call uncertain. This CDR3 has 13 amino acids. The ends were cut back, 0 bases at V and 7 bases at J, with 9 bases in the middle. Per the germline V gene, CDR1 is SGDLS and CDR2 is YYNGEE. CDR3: CASSVAGQHTQYF. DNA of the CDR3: TGTGCCAGCAGCGTAGCGGGCCAGCATACGCAGTATTTT.